Listed here are 20 T cell receptor beta chains from one sample, sequenced in a study of cytotoxic CD8 clonotypes in ibrutinib-treated CLL (dated by TCRdb to the early 2020s). The sample's time point label, decoded: approximately eleven months on ibrutinib. Receptor amplification or capture employed the immunoSEQ multiplex PCR assay. The immuneACCESS repertoire file appears here via TCRdb, limited to in-frame rearrangements. These files lack a portion of the clones; in checked studies, under half of the deficit traces to unresolved V genes, and the cause of the others is not known. For this sample the table gives just over 200,000 clones, of which more than 65% were detected only once. Clones ranked in the top ten supply approximately 5.9% of the sample. The source was PBMCs, collected after 12 months of ibrutinib treatment. Source of these receptors: a human donor with chronic lymphocytic leukemia.

V is TRBV19 and J is TRBJ1-2, with a weak D call TRBD1 (6 bases). V was trimmed by 7 bases and J by 5 bases, leaving 14 bases between them. This CDR3 has 13 residues. CDR1 is LNHDA and CDR2 is SQIVND in the germline V gene (reference sequence). The CDR3 coding sequence is TGTGCCAGTACCACCGGGACAAGTTATGGCTACACCTTC. Translation: CASTTGTSYGYTF.

This sequence joins TRBV28 and TRBJ2-7; tentative D call: TRBD1 (6 bases). V was clipped by 3 bases and J by 0 bases, with 9 bases between them. Germline loops: CDR1 MDHEN, CDR2 SYDVKM. This CDR3 has 14 residues. DNA for the CDR3: TGTGCCAGCAGTTTCCAGGGGAGCTCCTACGAGCAGTACTTC. Translated, it gives CASSFQGSSYEQYF.

This clone was seen a handful of times. The chain links TRBV5-6 to TRBJ1-2; D ambiguous. V was pared by 3 bases and J by 3 bases, with 15 bases between. The CDR3 length is 15 residues. Looked up from germline, CDR1 is SGHDT and CDR2 is YYEEEE. CDR3 nucleotide sequence: TGTGCCAGCAGCTCGATTGTAGAGAGGGACTATGGCTACACCTTC. Translation gives CASSSIVERDYGYTF.

This clone has more than one count but fewer than ten. The rearrangement uses TRBV14 and TRBJ1-2; D gene ambiguous. The ends were cut back, 8 bases at V and 1 base at J, with 8 bases in the middle. Per germline, CDR1 SGHDN and CDR2 FVKESK. This CDR3 is built from 12 residues. CDR3 sequence reads: CASARNNYGYTF. CDR3 nucleotides: TGTGCCAGCGCGAGGAATAACTATGGCTACACCTTC. The whole variable domain, remainder taken from reference TRBV14 and TRBJ1-2, is EAGVTQFPSHSVIEKGQTVTLRCDPISGHDNLYWYRRVMGKEIKFLLHFVKESKQDESGMPNNRFLAERTGGTYSTLKVQPAELEDSGVYFCASARNNYGYTFGSGTRLTVV.

The chain combines TRBV7-2 with TRBJ1-1; unclear D gene. From germline, CDR1 is SGHTA and CDR2 FQGNSA. The length of the CDR3 is 15 residues. The germline V and J ends were trimmed by 5 bases and 3 bases, with 16 bases remaining between them. As DNA, the CDR3 is TGTGCCAGCAGCACCCCTGGGGTGAGGGACACTGAAGCTTTCTTT. Translating gives CASSTPGVRDTEAFF.

V usage is TRBV6-6 and J usage is TRBJ2-1, with D perhaps matching TRBD1 (5 bases). Trimming took off 4 bases at V and 4 bases at J, with 14 bases between the two ends. Germline lookup yields CDR1 MNHNY and CDR2 SVGAGI (reference sequence). The CDR3 totals 15 residues. The CDR3 spells CASSSPAGSYNEQFF. In nucleotides, the CDR3 is TGTGCCAGCAGTTCCCCGGCAGGGTCGTACAATGAGCAGTTCTTC.

The chain carries TRBV6-5 and TRBJ2-7; D assignment may be TRBD1 or TRBD2 (5 bases each). V lost 0 bases and J 4 bases, leaving 10 bases between the germline ends. Germline-derived CDR1 and CDR2 are MNHEY and SVGAGI. CDR3 length: 14 residues. The CDR3 spells CASSYSGTPYEQYF. In DNA form, the CDR3 reads TGTGCCAGCAGTTACTCCGGGACCCCTTACGAGCAGTACTTC.

This chain's CDR3 is CAWSEQGVFGNTIYF. CDR3 coding DNA: TGTGCCTGGAGTGAACAGGGGGTTTTTGGAAACACCATATATTTT. This chain joins TRBV30 and TRBJ1-3; TRBD1 matches 8 bases. The CDR3 totals 15 residues. Unmatched junction bases numbered 5, after V lost 1 base and J lost 3 bases. Germline V gives CDR1 GTSNPN, CDR2 SVGIG (reference sequence).

The chain has TRBV6-5 and TRBJ1-3; the D is unclear. Per the germline V gene, CDR1 is MNHEY and CDR2 is SVGAGI. Trimming left V 2 bases short and J 0 bases short, with 11 bases between. The CDR3 spans 16 residues. CDR3 sequence reads: CASSYKIQFSGNTIYF. The CDR3 bases are TGTGCCAGCAGTTACAAGATCCAGTTCTCTGGAAACACCATATATTTT.

The genes are TRBV4-2 and TRBJ2-5; perhaps D is TRBD1 or TRBD2 (5 bases each). CDR1 is LGHNA, CDR2 YNFKEQ, per germline. The CDR3 contains 15 residues. V shed 9 bases and J shed 5 bases, with 22 bases lying between them. The CDR3 spells CASSRPAGTTETQYF. In DNA, the CDR3 is TGTGCCAGTTCCCGACCGGCAGGGACGACGGAGACCCAGTACTTC.

The chain joins TRBV5-1 to TRBJ2-1, with D perhaps given as TRBD1 or TRBD2 (5 bases each). The V end lost 6 bases, the J end lost 4 bases, and 20 bases lay between the germline ends. The CDR3 extends over 16 amino acids. In germline, CDR1 is SGHRS, CDR2 YFSETQ. The CDR3 loop is CASTRGGDVRYNEQFF. CDR3 DNA: TGCGCCAGCACCCGAGGTGGGGACGTTCGGTACAATGAGCAGTTCTTC.

This clone occurred once. This rearrangement joins TRBV15 to TRBJ2-1; TRBD1 matches at 8 bases. The CDR3 has 13 amino acids. Germline CDR1 and CDR2: LNHNV and YYDKDF (reference sequence). V lost 8 bases, J lost 3 bases, and 3 bases stayed unmatched. Here the CDR3 DNA reads TGTGCCACCGGCGACAGGGGCTACAATGAGCAGTTCTTC. This translates into CATGDRGYNEQFF.

This sequence joins TRBV4-2 and TRBJ1-1; D remains unclear. Trimming took 5 bases from V and 1 from J, leaving 8 bases between them. CDR3 length: 13 amino acids. Germline V CDR1 and CDR2: LGHNA, YNFKEQ. The CDR3 DNA follows: TGTGCCAGCAGCGTTGTTAGGAACACTGAAGCTTTCTTT. This gives the protein CASSVVRNTEAFF.

The chain is built from TRBV19 and TRBJ1-1, with TRBD1 matching over 11 bases. The CDR3 extends over 14 amino acids. Trimming at V came to 7 bases and at J to 6 bases, leaving 7 bases not matched to a gene. Germline CDR1 LNHDA, CDR2 SQIVND (reference sequence). CDR3 sequence: CASIQDRGPPEAFF. The DNA of the CDR3 is TGTGCCAGTATCCAGGACAGGGGGCCCCCTGAAGCTTTCTTT.

The chain employs TRBV30 and TRBJ2-5, with unresolved D. CDR3 length equals 12 residues. Germline V gene data show CDR1 as GTSNPN and CDR2 as SVGIG (reference sequence). V was pared by 0 bases and J by 2 bases, with 4 bases between. The CDR3 spells CAWSVNQETQYF. Written as DNA, the CDR3 is TGTGCCTGGAGTGTCAATCAAGAGACCCAGTACTTC.

The chain is built from TRBV6-6 and TRBJ1-5, with 8 bases aligning to TRBD1. From germline, CDR1 is MNHNY and CDR2 SVGAGI (reference sequence). The CDR3 has 15 residues. V lost 1 base, J lost 5 bases, and 4 bases stayed unmatched. The CDR3 DNA sequence: TGTGCCAGCAGTTACTTCGGACAGGGTCATCAGCCCCAGCATTTT. Translation gives CASSYFGQGHQPQHF.

In its sample, this clone was seen once. The chain has TRBV9 and TRBJ2-2, with D unresolved. The end of the DNA aligns better with TRBJ1-3, so the J call may be wrong. Germline-derived CDR1 and CDR2 are SGDLS and YYNGEE. The CDR3 spans 15 residues. CDR3 nucleotides: TGTGCCAGCAGCGTCTTCGACGGCTCTGGAAACACCATATATTTT. This gives the protein CASSVFDGSGNTIYF.

The rearrangement joins TRBV18 to TRBJ1-2; tentative D call: TRBD1 (5 bases). V lost 0 bases, J lost 5 bases, and 16 bases lay in between. CDR3 size: 16 residues. Looked up from germline, CDR1 is KGHSH and CDR2 is LQKENI. The CDR3 coding sequence is TGTGCCAGCTCACCACCGGGACTTCAGGACGGATATGGCTACACCTTC. Amino acids: CASSPPGLQDGYGYTF.

The chain recombines TRBV29-1 with TRBJ2-7, with TRBD2 matching 7 bases. The germline CDR1 and CDR2 sequences are SQVTM and ANQGSEA. Losses at the gene ends were 2 bases for V and 0 bases for J; bases not matched to a gene: 1. The CDR3 length is 13 residues. DNA of the CDR3: TGCAGCGTTGAACTAGCGGACTCCTACGAGCAGTACTTC. Translation: CSVELADSYEQYF.

This chain uses TRBV7-9 with TRBJ1-5, with D hard to call. V lost 8 bases and J 0 bases, leaving 11 bases between the germline ends. The V gene's germline CDR1 is SEHNR and CDR2 FQNEAQ (reference sequence). This CDR3 contains 14 residues. This chain's CDR3 is CASGDDGSNQPQHF. For the CDR3, the DNA is TGTGCCAGCGGGGATGACGGTAGCAATCAGCCCCAGCATTTT.